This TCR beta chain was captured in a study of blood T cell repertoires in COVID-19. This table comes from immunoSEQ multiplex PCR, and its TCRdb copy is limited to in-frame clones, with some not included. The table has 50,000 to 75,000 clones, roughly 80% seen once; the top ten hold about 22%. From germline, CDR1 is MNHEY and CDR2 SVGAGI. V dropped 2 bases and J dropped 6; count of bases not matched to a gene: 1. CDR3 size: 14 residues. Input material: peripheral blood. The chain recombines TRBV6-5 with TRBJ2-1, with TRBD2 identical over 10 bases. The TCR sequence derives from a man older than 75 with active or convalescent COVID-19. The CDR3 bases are TGTGCCAGCAGTTACCAGCGGGGGGGCAATGAGCAGTTCTTC. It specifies CASSYQRGGNEQFF.